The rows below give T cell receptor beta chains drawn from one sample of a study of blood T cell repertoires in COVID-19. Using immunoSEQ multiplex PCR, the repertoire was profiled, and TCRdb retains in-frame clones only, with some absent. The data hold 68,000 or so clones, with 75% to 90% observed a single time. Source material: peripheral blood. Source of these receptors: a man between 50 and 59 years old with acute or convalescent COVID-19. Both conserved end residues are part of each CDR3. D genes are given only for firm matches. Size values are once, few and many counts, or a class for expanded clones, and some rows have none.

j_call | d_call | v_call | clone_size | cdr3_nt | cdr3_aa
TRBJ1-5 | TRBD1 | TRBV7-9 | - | TGTGCCAGCAGTCGACAGGGTAATCAGCCCCAGCATTTT | CASSRQGNQPQHF
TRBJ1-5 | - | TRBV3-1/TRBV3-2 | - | TGTGCCAGCAGCCAACAGGGTGGGAATCAGCCCCAGCATTTT | CASSQQGGNQPQHF
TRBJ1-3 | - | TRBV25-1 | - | TGTGCCAGCAGTGGCGATTTCGTCTCTGGAAACACCATATATTTT | CASSGDFVSGNTIYF
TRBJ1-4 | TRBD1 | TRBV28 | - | TGTGCCAGCAGTTTACAGGGGGCGAGTGAAAAACTGTTTTTT | CASSLQGASEKLFF
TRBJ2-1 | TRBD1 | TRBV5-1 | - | TGCGCCAGCAGCCCGACAGGGGGCCAGGTTGAGCAGTTCTTC | CASSPTGGQVEQFF
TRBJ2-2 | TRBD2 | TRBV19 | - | TGTGCCACTATACCTAGCGGGAGTATCTCCGGGGAGCTGTTTTTT | CATIPSGSISGELFF
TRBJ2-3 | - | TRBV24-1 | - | TGTGCCACCAGTGATTTGCAGGCAAGAGGCACAGATACGCAGTATTTT | CATSDLQARGTDTQYF
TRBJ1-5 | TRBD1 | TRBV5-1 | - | TGCGCCAGCCGACAGGGTTTGGGGCAGCCCCAGCATTTT | CASRQGLGQPQHF
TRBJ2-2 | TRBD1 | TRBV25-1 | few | TGTGCCAGCAGTACAGGGGGCATAGAGACCGGGGAGCTGTTTTTT | CASSTGGIETGELFF
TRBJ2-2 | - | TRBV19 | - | TGTGCCAGTAGTAACACAGGGACCGGGGAGCTGTTTTTT | CASSNTGTGELFF